These T cell receptor beta chains were read from a single sample in a study of shared clonotypes between healthy human individuals. The data were produced by immunoSEQ multiplex PCR, yet TCRdb's version contains in-frame clones alone and is incomplete. This table has roughly 2.1 million clones, around 93% appearing once. Sequencing used naive CD8+ T cells from PBMCs. The receptors originated from a man younger than 30 in good health. Some clones in this sample may be carry-over from other donors' samples. The CDR3 runs from the conserved cysteine through the conserved F or W. Each record gives: V gene, CDR3 protein.

>TRBV21-1
CASSIGDRGTDTF
>TRBV11-2
CASSSSAWAGAFYNEQFF
>TRBV6-6
CASSLGREEENIQYF
>TRBV18
CASFAPAETQYF
>TRBV30
CAWSVGPAGVFGQFF
>TRBV7-3
CASSLGTGHEQYF
>TRBV10-3
CAISNRDYLREQYF
>TRBV28
CASSTLTNMNTEAFF
>TRBV19
CASRTLGDVLQPQHF
>TRBV4-1
CASSQSDRVVQPQHF
>TRBV27
CASSLNPGHPSYGYTF
>TRBV9
CASSVDIGKNTEAFF
>TRBV27
CASSTHDPGGYGYTF
>TRBV27
CASSTHPGLGRGVEQYF
>TRBV27
CASWRPAGGHEQFF
>TRBV27
CASSRRGSPYEQYF
>TRBV6-5
CASSPGTRSYEQYF